This record looks at one TCR beta chain sequence and its context. What it binds is not known. The length of the CDR3 is 20 residues. Per the germline V gene, CDR1 is LGHDT and CDR2 is YNNKEL (reference sequence). After removal of 0 bases from V and 5 bases from J, the junction contained 14 bases not matched to a gene. The cDNA had a unique molecular identifier and a template-switch universal primer site. TCRdb processed the 5' RACE reads anew with MiXCR; each CDR3 protein has one entry. Here the sample spans fewer than 800,000 distinct CDR3 sequences, around 7.4% being singletons. The source of the sample is a study of identical twins. Study results and limitations: Model-predicted out-of-frame TCR alpha sharing fell below observed values in monozygotic twins.

The same specimen was also included in a second study, on yellow fever vaccine responses in identical twins.

The receptor's source is a woman aged 18-30 years in good health. J is TRBJ2-2 and V is TRBV3-1, with 11 bases that match TRBD1. The sequenced sample was PBMCs. The CDR3 here is CASSQERNGQGARWTGELFF. The CDR3 DNA is TGTGCCAGCAGCCAAGAAAGAAATGGACAGGGGGCGCGGTGGACCGGGGAGCTGTTTTTT.